The clone carrying this T cell receptor (beta chain) was observed a handful of times. Its matching antigen is unknown. This specimen belongs to a study of cytomegalovirus exposure and HLA in healthy donors. General observations from the study: The likely explanation for a cluster of highly shared sequence variants was sequencing artifact. TRBV6-2, TRBV6-3 and some other V segments were excluded as indistinguishable. Across HLA loci, a later analysis found differing TCR association rates, with DRB1 most and HLA-C fewest.

Every donor was a healthy person donating bone marrow. Vbeta (60) and Jbeta (13) primers were used in the PCR. This table comes from immunoSEQ multiplex PCR, and its TCRdb copy is limited to in-frame clones, with some not included. The profile shows approximately 180,000 clones, around 86% of them singletons. Losses at the gene ends were 1 base for V and 6 bases for J; bases not matched to a gene: 6. The germline V gene encodes CDR1 SGHTA and CDR2 FQGNSA. CDR3 length: 15 residues. The sequence was obtained from a woman under 30 in good health and CMV-seronegative. Sequenced input: PBMCs. V usage is TRBV7-2 and J usage is TRBJ1-1, with TRBD1 identical over 9 bases. The CDR3, as DNA: TGTGCCAGCAGCTTAGTTGGGACAGGGTCGTCTGAAGCTTTCTTT. Translation gives CASSLVGTGSSEAFF.